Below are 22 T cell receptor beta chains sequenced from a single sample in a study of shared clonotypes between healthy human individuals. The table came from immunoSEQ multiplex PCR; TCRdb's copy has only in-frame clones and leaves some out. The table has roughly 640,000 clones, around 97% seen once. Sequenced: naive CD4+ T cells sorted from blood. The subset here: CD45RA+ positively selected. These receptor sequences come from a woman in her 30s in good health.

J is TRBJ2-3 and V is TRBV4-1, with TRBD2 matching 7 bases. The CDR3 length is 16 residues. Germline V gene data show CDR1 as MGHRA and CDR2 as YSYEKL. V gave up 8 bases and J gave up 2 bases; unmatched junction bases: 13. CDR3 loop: CASLGRTSSSTDTQYF. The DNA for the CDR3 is TGCGCCAGCCTCGGTAGGACTAGTTCATCCACAGATACGCAGTATTTT.

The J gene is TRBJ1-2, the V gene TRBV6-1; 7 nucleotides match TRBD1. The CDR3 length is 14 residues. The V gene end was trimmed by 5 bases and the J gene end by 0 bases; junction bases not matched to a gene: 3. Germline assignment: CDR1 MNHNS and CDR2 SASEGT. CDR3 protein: CASSWDRTNYGYTF. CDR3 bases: TGTGCCAGCAGTTGGGACAGAACTAACTATGGCTACACCTTC.

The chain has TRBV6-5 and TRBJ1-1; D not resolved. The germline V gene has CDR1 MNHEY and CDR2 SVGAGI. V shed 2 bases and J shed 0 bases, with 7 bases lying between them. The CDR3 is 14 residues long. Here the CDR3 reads CASSYTDVNTEAFF. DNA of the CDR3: TGTGCCAGCAGTTACACCGATGTGAACACTGAAGCTTTCTTT.

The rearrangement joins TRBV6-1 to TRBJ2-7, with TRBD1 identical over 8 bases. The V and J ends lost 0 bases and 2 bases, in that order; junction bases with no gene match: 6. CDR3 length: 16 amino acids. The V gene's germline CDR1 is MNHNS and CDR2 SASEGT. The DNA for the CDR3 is TGTGCCAGCAGTGAAGCCTGGAGGACAGGGACCTACGAGCAGTACTTC. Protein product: CASSEAWRTGTYEQYF.

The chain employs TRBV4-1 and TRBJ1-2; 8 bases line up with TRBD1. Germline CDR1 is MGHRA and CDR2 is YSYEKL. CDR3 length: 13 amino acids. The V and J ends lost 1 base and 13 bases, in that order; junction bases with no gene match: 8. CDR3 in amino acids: CASSQVADRGRTF. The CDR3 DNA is TGCGCCAGCAGCCAAGTAGCCGACAGGGGCCGCACCTTC.

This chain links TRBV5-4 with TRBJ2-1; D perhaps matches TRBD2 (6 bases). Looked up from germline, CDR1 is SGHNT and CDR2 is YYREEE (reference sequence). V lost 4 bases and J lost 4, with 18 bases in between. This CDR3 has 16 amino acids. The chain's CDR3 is CASSTPVGEDYNEQFF. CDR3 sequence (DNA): TGTGCCAGCAGCACCCCTGTGGGGGAGGATTACAATGAGCAGTTCTTC.

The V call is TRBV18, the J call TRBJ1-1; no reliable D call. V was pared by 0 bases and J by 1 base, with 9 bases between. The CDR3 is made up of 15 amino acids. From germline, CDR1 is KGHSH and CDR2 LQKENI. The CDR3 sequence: CASSPPAQPNTEAFF. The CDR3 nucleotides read TGTGCCAGCTCACCACCGGCACAGCCGAACACTGAAGCTTTCTTT.

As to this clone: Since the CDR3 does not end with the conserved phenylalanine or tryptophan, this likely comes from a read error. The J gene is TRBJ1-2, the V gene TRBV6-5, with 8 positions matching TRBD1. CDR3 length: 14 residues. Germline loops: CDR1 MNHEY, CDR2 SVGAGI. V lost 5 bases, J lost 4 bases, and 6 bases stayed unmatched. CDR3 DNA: TGTGCCAGCAGTCCAGGGGGCCCCGGCTATGGCTACACCCTC. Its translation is CASSPGGPGYGYTL.

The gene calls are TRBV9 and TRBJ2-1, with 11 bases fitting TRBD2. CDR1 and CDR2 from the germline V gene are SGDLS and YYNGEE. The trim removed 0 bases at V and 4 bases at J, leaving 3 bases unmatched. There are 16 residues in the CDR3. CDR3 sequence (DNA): TGTGCCAGCAGCGTAGCTACTAGCGGGAGATACAATGAGCAGTTCTTC. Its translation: CASSVATSGRYNEQFF. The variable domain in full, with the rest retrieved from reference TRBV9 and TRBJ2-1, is DSGVTQTPKHLITATGQRVTLRCSPRSGDLSVYWYQQSLDQGLQFLIQYYNGEERAKGNILERFSAQQFPDLHSELNLSSLELGDSALYFCASSVATSGRYNEQFFGPGTRLTVL.

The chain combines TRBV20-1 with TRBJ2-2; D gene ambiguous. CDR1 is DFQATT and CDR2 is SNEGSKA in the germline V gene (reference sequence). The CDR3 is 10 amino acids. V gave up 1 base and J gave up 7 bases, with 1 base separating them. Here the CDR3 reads CSARGGELFF. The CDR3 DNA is TGCAGTGCTAGAGGCGGGGAGCTGTTTTTT.

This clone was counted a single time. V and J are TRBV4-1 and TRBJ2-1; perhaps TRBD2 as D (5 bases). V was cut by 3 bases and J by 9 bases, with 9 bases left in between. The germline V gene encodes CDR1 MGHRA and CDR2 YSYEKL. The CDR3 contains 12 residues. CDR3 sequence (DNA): TGCGCCAGCAGCCACATCCTAGCTGAGCAGTTCTTC. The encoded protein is CASSHILAEQFF.

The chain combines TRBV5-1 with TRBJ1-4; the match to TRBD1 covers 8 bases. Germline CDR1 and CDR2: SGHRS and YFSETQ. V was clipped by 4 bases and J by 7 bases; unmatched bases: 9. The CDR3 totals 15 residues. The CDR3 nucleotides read TGCGCCAGCAGCGACGCCGGGACAGGCGGTGAAAAACTGTTTTTT. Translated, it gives CASSDAGTGGEKLFF.

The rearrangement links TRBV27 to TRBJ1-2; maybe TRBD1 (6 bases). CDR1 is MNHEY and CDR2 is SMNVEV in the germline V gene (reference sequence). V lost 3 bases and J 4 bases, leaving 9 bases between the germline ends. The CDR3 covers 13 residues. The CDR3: CASSFQGFYGYTF. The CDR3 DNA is TGTGCCAGCAGTTTTCAGGGGTTCTATGGCTACACCTTC.

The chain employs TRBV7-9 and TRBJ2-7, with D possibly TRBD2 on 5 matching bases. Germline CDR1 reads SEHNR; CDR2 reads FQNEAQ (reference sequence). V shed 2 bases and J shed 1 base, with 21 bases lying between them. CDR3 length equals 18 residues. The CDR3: CASSLRDPGSHASYEQYF. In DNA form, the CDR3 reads TGTGCCAGCAGCTTAAGGGATCCGGGGAGCCATGCATCCTACGAGCAGTACTTC.

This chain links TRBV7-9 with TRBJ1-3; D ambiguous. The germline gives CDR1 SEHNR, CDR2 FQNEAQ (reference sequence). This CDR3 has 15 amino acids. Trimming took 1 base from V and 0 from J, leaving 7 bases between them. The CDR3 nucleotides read TGTGCCAGCAGCTTAGATCCCCGCTCTGGAAACACCATATATTTT. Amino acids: CASSLDPRSGNTIYF.

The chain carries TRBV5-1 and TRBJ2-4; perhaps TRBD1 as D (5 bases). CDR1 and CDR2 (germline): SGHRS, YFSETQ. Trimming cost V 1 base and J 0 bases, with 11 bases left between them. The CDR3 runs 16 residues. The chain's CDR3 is CASSLPAGIAKNIQYF. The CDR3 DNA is TGCGCCAGCAGCTTGCCGGCAGGGATAGCCAAAAACATTCAGTACTTC.

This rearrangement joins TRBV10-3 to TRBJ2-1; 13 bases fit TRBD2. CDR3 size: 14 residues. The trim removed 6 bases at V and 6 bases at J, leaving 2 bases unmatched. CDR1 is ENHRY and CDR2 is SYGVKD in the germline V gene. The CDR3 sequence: CAISGTSGINEQFF. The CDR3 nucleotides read TGTGCCATCAGCGGGACTAGCGGGATCAATGAGCAGTTCTTC.

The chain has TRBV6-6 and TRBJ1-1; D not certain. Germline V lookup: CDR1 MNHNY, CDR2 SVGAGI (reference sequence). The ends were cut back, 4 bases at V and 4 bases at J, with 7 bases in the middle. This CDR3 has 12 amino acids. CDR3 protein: CASSFRGTEAFF. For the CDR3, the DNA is TGTGCCAGCAGTTTTAGAGGCACTGAAGCTTTCTTT.

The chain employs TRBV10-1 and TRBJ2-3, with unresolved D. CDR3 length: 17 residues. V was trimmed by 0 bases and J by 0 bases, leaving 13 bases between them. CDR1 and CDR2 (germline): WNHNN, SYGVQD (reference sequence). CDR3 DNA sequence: TGCGCCAGCAGTGAGTCGATACCGGGCGTTAGCACAGATACGCAGTATTTT. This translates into CASSESIPGVSTDTQYF.

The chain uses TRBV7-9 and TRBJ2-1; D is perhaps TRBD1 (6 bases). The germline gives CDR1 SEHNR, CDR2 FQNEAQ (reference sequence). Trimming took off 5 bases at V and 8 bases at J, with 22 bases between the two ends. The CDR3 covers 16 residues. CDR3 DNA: TGTGCCAGCAGCCTAATACAGGGTAAAGGTCTGGATGAGCAGTTCTTC. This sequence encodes CASSLIQGKGLDEQFF.

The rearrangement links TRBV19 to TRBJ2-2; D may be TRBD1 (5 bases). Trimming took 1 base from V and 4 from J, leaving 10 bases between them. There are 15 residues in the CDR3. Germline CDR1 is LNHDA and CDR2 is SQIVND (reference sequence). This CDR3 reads CASSIGGQTTGELFF. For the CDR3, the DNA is TGTGCCAGTAGTATAGGGGGCCAAACCACCGGGGAGCTGTTTTTT. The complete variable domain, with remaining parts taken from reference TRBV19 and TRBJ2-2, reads DGGITQSPKYLFRKEGQNVTLSCEQNLNHDAMYWYRQDPGQGLRLIYYSQIVNDFQKGDIAEGYSVSREKKESFPLTVTSAQKNPTAFYLCASSIGGQTTGELFFGEGSRLTVL.

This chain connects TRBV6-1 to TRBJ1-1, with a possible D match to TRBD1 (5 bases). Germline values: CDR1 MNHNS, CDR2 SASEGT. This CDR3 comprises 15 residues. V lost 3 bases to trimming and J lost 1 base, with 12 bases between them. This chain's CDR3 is CASSDWGGTNTEAFF. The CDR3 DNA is TGTGCCAGCAGTGATTGGGGAGGGACGAACACTGAAGCTTTCTTT.